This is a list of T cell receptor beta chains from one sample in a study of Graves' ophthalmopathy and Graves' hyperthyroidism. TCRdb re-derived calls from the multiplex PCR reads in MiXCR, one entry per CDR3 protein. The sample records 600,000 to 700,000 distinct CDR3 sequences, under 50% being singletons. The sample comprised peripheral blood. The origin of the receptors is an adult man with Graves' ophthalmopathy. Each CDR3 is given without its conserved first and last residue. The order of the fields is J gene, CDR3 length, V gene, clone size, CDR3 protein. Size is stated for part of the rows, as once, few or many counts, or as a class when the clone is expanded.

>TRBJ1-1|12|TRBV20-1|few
SASPGGGFTEAF
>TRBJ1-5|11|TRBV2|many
ASSSDGNQPQH
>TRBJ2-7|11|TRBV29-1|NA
SRGQGTPYEQY
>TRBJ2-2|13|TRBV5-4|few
ASSLLAGETGELF
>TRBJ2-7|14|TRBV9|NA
ASSVVGTASSYEQY
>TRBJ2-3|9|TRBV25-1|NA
ASRQQDTQY
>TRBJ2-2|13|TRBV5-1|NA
ASNRDRGNTGELF
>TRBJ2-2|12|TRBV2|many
ASSASGITGELF
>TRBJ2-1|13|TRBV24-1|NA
ATSDEASSYNEQF
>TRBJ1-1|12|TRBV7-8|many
ASSLKGRATEAF
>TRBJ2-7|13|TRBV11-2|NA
ASSLDQADSYEQY
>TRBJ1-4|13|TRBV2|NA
ASSPAGTANEKLF
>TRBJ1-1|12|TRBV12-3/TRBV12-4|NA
ASTLSQLNTEAF
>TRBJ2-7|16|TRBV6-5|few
ASSYSPIGREAIHEQY
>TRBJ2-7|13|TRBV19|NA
ASSIRQRGRYEQC
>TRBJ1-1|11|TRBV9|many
ASSVTMDTEAF
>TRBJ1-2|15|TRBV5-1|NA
ASSLGTGGPLDYGYT
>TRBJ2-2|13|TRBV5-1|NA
ASSPPSRSTGELF
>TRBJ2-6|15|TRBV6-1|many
AMLEVDRYSGANVLT
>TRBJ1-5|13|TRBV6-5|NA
ASRRGGYSNQPQH
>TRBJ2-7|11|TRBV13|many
ASSRTRHYEQY
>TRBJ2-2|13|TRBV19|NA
ASRILLAGTGELF
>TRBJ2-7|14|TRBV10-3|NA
ASSLTGTGGFYEQY
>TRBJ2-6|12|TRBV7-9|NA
ASSSHFGADTEA
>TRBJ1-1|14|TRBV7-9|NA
ASSLRENTLNTEAF
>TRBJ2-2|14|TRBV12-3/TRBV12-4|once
VSSLPDRGHTGELF
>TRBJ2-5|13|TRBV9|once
ASSATGTQQETQY
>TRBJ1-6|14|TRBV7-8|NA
ASSLVGGTYNSPLH
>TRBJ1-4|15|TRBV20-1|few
SARARDYLPSNEKLF
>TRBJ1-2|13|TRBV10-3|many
AIAPGDREFYGYT
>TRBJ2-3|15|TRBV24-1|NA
ATSDPLAGSSTDTQY
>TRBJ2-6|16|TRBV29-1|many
SVTSYPGRGPGANVLT
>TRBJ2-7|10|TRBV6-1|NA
ASSHRTYEQY
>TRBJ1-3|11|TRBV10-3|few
ASSDRGRNTIY
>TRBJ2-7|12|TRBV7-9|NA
ASSSWQGGYEQY
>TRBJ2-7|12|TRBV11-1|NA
ASSTTSGPYEQH
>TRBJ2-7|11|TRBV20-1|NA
SAIDRGSYEQY
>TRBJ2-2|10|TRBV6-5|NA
AITPNTGELF
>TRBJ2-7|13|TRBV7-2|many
ASSLDGQATYEQY
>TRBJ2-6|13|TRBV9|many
ASSVELSGANVLT
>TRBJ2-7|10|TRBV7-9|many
ASSRQQGSVY
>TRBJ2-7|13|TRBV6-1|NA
ASSYPSGQGYEQY
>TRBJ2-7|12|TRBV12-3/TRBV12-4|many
ASSPTGQLHEQY
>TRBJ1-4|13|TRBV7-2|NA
ASSLDRGDNEKLF
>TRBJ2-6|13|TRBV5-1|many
ASSTAGVGANVLT
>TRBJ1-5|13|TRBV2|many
ASSKTGGHNQPQH
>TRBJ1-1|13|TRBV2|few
ASSLRDSLNTEAF
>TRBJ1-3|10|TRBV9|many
ASSVLGNTIY
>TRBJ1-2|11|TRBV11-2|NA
ASKPGLTYGYT
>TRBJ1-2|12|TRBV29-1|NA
SVEGSKGGDGYT
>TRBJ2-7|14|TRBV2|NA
ASSDLGLATWSEQY